This paragraph reports one TCR beta chain. This sample was included in a study of T cell changes during pregnancy in multiple sclerosis. The method was immunoSEQ multiplex PCR; TCRdb's version includes in-frame clones alone and lacks a portion of them. Of almost 50,000 clones listed, roughly nine tenths were seen once; the top ten hold approximately 0.4%. This clonotype originated in a female donor in good health, enrolled as a control in a pregnancy study. The starting material was CD4+ T cells from peripheral blood mononuclear cells, obtained in the second trimester of pregnancy.

CDR3 sequence (DNA): TGCAGCGTTGAAGTGCGGGGGGGCTACGAGCAGTACTTC. As protein: CSVEVRGGYEQYF. The J gene is TRBJ2-7, the V gene TRBV29-1, with 9 bases identical to TRBD2. The CDR3 sequence is 13 residues long. The V gene's germline CDR1 is SQVTM and CDR2 ANQGSEA. V was pared by 1 base and J by 3 bases, with 1 base of the junction left unmatched.